Below are 19 T cell receptor beta chains sequenced from a single sample in a study of blood T cell repertoires in COVID-19. Some clones are missing from TCRdb's copy, which holds only in-frame ones; the method was immunoSEQ multiplex PCR. The sample shows roughly 220,000 clones, 80% of them seen only once. The specimen was PBMCs or T cells enriched from blood (not recorded which). The source is a man aged 25-45 years with acute COVID-19.

V usage is TRBV15 and J usage is TRBJ1-2; D ambiguous. The CDR3 covers 14 residues. Germline-derived CDR1 and CDR2 are LNHNV and YYDKDF (reference sequence). Trimming pared 5 bases from V and 0 bases from J, leaving 10 bases between. The CDR3 region has the DNA TGTGCCACCAGCGAAGAGTTAGCTAACTATGGCTACACCTTC. Translated, it gives CATSEELANYGYTF.

V is TRBV13 and J is TRBJ1-3; D ambiguous. Germline lookup yields CDR1 PRHDT and CDR2 FYEKMQ (reference sequence). CDR3 size: 14 residues. V dropped 8 bases and J dropped 4 bases, with 15 bases sitting between them. The CDR3 spells CASGMNSVGNTIYF. The DNA for the CDR3 is TGTGCCAGCGGTATGAACTCTGTAGGAAACACCATATATTTT.

J is TRBJ2-1 and V is TRBV18; 9 bases agree with TRBD1. This CDR3 spans 16 amino acids. Germline loops: CDR1 KGHSH, CDR2 LQKENI. J lost 1 base, V lost 4 bases, and 5 bases had no gene match. The CDR3 sequence: CASSLRQGGSYNEQFF. CDR3 nucleotide sequence: TGTGCCAGCTCACTAAGACAGGGGGGATCCTACAATGAGCAGTTCTTC. Full variable domain (remainder filled in from reference TRBV18 and TRBJ2-1): NAGVMQNPRHLVRRRGQEARLRCSPMKGHSHVYWYRQLPEEGLKFMVYLQKENIIDESGMPKERFSAEFPKEGPSILRIQQVVRGDSAAYFCASSLRQGGSYNEQFFGPGTRLTVL.

V usage is TRBV3-1 (or the pseudogene TRBV3-2) and J usage is TRBJ1-6, with D tentatively TRBD1 (5 bases). Trimming stripped 5 bases from V and 5 bases from J, with 16 bases between. The CDR3 sequence is 16 residues long. Germline values: CDR1 LGHDT, CDR2 YNNKEL (reference sequence). CDR3 DNA: TGTGCCAGCAGCTCCCAACCGGGACTCCATAATTCACCCCTCCACTTT. It is translated as CASSSQPGLHNSPLHF.

The chain uses TRBV19 and TRBJ2-5, with D possibly matching TRBD2 (6 bases). The germline V and J ends were trimmed by 1 base and 1 base, with 16 bases remaining between them. Germline CDR1 and CDR2: LNHDA and SQIVND (reference sequence). The CDR3 spans 17 residues. CDR3 DNA: TGTGCCAGTAGTATAGGTACCGGGACTCACATCCAAGAGACCCAGTACTTC. It is translated as CASSIGTGTHIQETQYF.

The chain recombines TRBV2 with TRBJ2-1, with 8 bases fitting TRBD1. The CDR3 covers 14 residues. Trimming removed 9 bases from V and 10 bases from J; junction bases left unmatched: 14. Germline values: CDR1 SNHLY, CDR2 FYNNEI. The CDR3 DNA is TGTGCCAGTCCCTATCCACAGGGGGTGAACGAGCAGTTCTTC. Amino acid sequence: CASPYPQGVNEQFF. Complete variable domain (other parts from reference TRBV2 and TRBJ2-1): EPEVTQTPSHQVTQMGQEVILRCVPISNHLYFYWYRQILGQKVEFLVSFYNNEISEKSEIFDDQFSVERPDGSNFTLKIRSTKLEDSAMYFCASPYPQGVNEQFFGPGTRLTVL.

CDR3 DNA: TGTGCCAGCGAGCGGGGTAATTTGGAGACCCAGTACTTC. This encodes CASERGNLETQYF. The chain uses TRBV2 and TRBJ2-5, with 7 positions matching TRBD2. The germline CDR1 and CDR2 sequences are SNHLY and FYNNEI. Unmatched junction bases numbered 8, after V lost 8 bases and J lost 5 bases. The CDR3 runs 13 residues.

The gene calls are TRBV5-5 and TRBJ2-7, with TRBD2 as a possible D gene (6 bases). V was cut by 1 base and J by 4 bases, with 6 bases left in between. CDR1 is SGHKS and CDR2 is YYEKEE in the germline V gene (reference sequence). The CDR3 contains 12 residues. Here the CDR3 reads CASSLRGYEQYF. CDR3 in DNA: TGTGCCAGCAGCTTGCGGGGGTACGAGCAGTACTTC.

This clone has just one count. The chain recombines TRBV3-1 (or the pseudogene TRBV3-2) with TRBJ2-7; D might be TRBD2 (6 bases). This CDR3 is built from 15 residues. Germline CDR1 is LGHDT and CDR2 is YNNKEL (reference sequence). V lost 6 bases and J lost 4, with 19 bases in between. CDR3 sequence (DNA): TGTGCCAGCAGTCAGAGTCCGGGCGGGGCTTACGAGCAGTACTTC. It codes for CASSQSPGGAYEQYF.

The V and J genes are TRBV3-1 (or the pseudogene TRBV3-2) and TRBJ2-3; possible D gene TRBD2, 7 bases. V was clipped by 2 bases and J by 0 bases, with 24 bases between them. Germline values: CDR1 LGHDT, CDR2 YNNKEL (reference sequence). There are 20 residues in the CDR3. DNA of the CDR3: TGTGCCAGCAGCCAACGCTGGGCGGCGGGGGCCAGAACTAGCACAGATACGCAGTATTTT. It encodes CASSQRWAAGARTSTDTQYF.

CDR3 amino acids: CASSTGTVGLQETQYF. The CDR3, as DNA: TGCGCCAGCAGCACGGGGACAGTTGGGCTCCAAGAGACCCAGTACTTC. The chain employs TRBV5-1 and TRBJ2-5; 7 positions agree with TRBD1. With 4 bases clipped from V and 1 base from J, the junction kept 10 bases outside the gene matches. This CDR3 has 16 amino acids. Germline V lookup: CDR1 SGHRS, CDR2 YFSETQ.

J is TRBJ2-1 and V is TRBV24-1; perhaps TRBD2 as D (6 bases). Germline lookup yields CDR1 KGHDR and CDR2 SFDVKD. The ends were cut back, 4 bases at V and 6 bases at J, with 12 bases in the middle. The CDR3 totals 14 residues. CDR3 sequence: CATSDGGLPNEQFF. The CDR3 nucleotides read TGTGCCACCAGTGACGGAGGACTACCCAATGAGCAGTTCTTC.

In DNA, the CDR3 is TGTGCCATCAGTGAGACCTCCGGGACTAGGTTAGATACGCAGTATTTT. Protein: CAISETSGTRLDTQYF. The genes are TRBV10-3 and TRBJ2-3, with 8 bases identical to TRBD2. The V gene end was trimmed by 2 bases and the J gene end by 5 bases; junction bases not matched to a gene: 9. The CDR3 is made up of 16 amino acids. The germline CDR1 and CDR2 sequences are ENHRY and SYGVKD.

The chain links TRBV5-1 to TRBJ2-7, with 10 bases lining up with TRBD1. This CDR3 is 14 amino acids long. V shed 4 bases, J shed 6 bases, and the junction held 7 bases outside the gene matches. Looked up from germline, CDR1 is SGHRS and CDR2 is YFSETQ. In DNA form, the CDR3 reads TGCGCCAGCAGCCCCGGGACAGGGGTGGGCGAGCAGTACTTC. It translates to CASSPGTGVGEQYF. Together with reference TRBV5-1 and TRBJ2-7, the CDR3 gives the full variable domain: KAGVTQTPRYLIKTRGQQVTLSCSPISGHRSVSWYQQTPGQGLQFLFEYFSETQRNKGNFPGRFSGRQFSNSRSEMNVSTLELGDSALYLCASSPGTGVGEQYFGPGTRLTVT.

This chain links TRBV9 with TRBJ1-4, with D tentatively TRBD1 (5 bases). CDR1 SGDLS and CDR2 YYNGEE come from the germline V gene. This CDR3 region has 15 residues. Trimming took 4 bases from V and 6 from J, leaving 16 bases between them. CDR3 protein: CASSRRGERDEKLFF. CDR3 in DNA: TGTGCCAGCAGCAGGCGGGGCGAACGGGATGAAAAACTGTTTTTT.

This chain joins TRBV7-9 and TRBJ2-3; D might be TRBD2 (5 bases). The CDR3 runs 16 residues. V was cut by 5 bases and J by 4 bases, with 19 bases left in between. The V gene's germline CDR1 is SEHNR and CDR2 FQNEAQ (reference sequence). The CDR3 DNA sequence: TGTGCCAGCAGCCCCCGTGAGCTAACTAGGGCAGATACGCAGTATTTT. It encodes CASSPRELTRADTQYF. Looking up the rest from reference TRBV7-9 and TRBJ2-3 gives the full variable domain: DTGVSQNPRHKITKRGQNVTFRCDPISEHNRLYWYRQTLGQGPEFLTYFQNEAQLEKSRLLSDRFSAERPKGSFSTLEIQRTEQGDSAMYLCASSPRELTRADTQYFGPGTRLTVL.

This chain joins TRBV29-1 and TRBJ2-3; 9 nucleotides align to TRBD1. The CDR3 is 14 residues long. The J segment lost 4 bases and the V segment lost 6 bases, leaving 8 bases of the junction unmatched. From germline, CDR1 is SQVTM and CDR2 ANQGSEA. As DNA, the CDR3 is TGCAGCGTCGCGACAGGGGGGGGACCAGATACGCAGTATTTT. Residues: CSVATGGGPDTQYF.

This clone occurred once. The V gene is TRBV19, the J gene TRBJ1-6, with 7 bases identical to TRBD1. Germline V lookup: CDR1 LNHDA, CDR2 SQIVND (reference sequence). Trimming cost V 3 bases and J 4 bases; bases outside gene matches: 9. CDR3 length: 17 residues. The CDR3 sequence: CASSIPNRGAYNSPLHF. For the CDR3, the DNA is TGTGCCAGTAGTATCCCGAACAGGGGAGCTTATAATTCACCCCTCCACTTT.

The chain recombines TRBV5-4 with TRBJ1-2, with D possibly being TRBD1 (5 bases). The ends were cut back, 2 bases at V and 6 bases at J, with 11 bases in the middle. CDR3 length: 13 residues. Looked up from germline, CDR1 is SGHNT and CDR2 is YYREEE (reference sequence). This CDR3 reads CASSFWGRDGYTF. The CDR3 DNA reads as TGTGCCAGCAGCTTTTGGGGCAGGGATGGCTACACCTTC.